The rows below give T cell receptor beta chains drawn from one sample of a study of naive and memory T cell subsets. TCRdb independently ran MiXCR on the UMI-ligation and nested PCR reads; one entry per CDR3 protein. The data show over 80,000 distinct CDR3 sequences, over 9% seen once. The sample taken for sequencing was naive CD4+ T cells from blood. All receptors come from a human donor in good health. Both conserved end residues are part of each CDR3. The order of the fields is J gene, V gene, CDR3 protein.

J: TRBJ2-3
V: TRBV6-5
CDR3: CASSPLAGAPSSRQYF

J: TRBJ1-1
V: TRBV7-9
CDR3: CASSLAYGGRNTEAFF

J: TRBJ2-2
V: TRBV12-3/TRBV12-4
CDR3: CATRMGLAENTGELFF

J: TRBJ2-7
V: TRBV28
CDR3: CASRTTGPSYEQYF

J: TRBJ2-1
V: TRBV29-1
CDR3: CSGTGSNEQFF

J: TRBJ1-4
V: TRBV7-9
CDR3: CASSLVVVGDEKLFF

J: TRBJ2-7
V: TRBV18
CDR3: CASSPGQYEQYF

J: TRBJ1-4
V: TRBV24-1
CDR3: CATSDPHEKLFF

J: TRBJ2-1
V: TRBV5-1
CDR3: CASSLGGTVTSYNEQFF

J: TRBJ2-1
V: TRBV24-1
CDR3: CATSDTDRFGEQFF

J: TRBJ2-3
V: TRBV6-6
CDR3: CASSPTLSTDTQYF